A single sample gave rise to the 29 T cell receptor beta chains below, sequenced in a study of cytomegalovirus exposure and HLA in healthy donors. The repertoire was sequenced with immunoSEQ multiplex PCR; TCRdb's copy has only in-frame clones and lacks some. The table records about 150,000 clones, approximately 86% of them present only once. The specimen sequenced was PBMCs. These receptors were taken from a man aged 18-30 years in good health and CMV-seropositive.

This chain uses TRBV4-1 with TRBJ2-3; TRBD2 agrees at 15 bases. J gave up 4 bases and V 3 bases, and 8 bases lay outside the gene matches. The CDR3 spans 18 residues. The germline V gene encodes CDR1 MGHRA and CDR2 YSYEKL. The CDR3 DNA reads as TGCGCCAGCAGCCATCCGGGACTAGCGGGAGGAATGGCAGATACGCAGTATTTT. It codes for CASSHPGLAGGMADTQYF.

V and J are TRBV6-5 and TRBJ1-5, with D unresolved. V was cut by 0 bases and J by 6 bases, with 12 bases left in between. The V gene's germline CDR1 is MNHEY and CDR2 SVGAGI. CDR3 length: 15 amino acids. CDR3 region: CASSYSSGVSQPQHF. CDR3 bases: TGTGCCAGCAGTTACTCGTCCGGGGTTAGTCAGCCCCAGCATTTT.

This clone was seen a single time. The chain recombines TRBV9 with TRBJ2-1; D possibly corresponds to TRBD1 (6 bases). V lost 5 bases and J 5 bases, leaving 14 bases between the germline ends. The CDR3 extends over 14 amino acids. Germline CDR1 and CDR2: SGDLS and YYNGEE. The CDR3 reads CASSRTGTNNEQFF. DNA of the CDR3: TGTGCCAGCAGTAGAACCGGGACAAACAATGAGCAGTTCTTC. The variable domain in full, with the rest retrieved from reference TRBV9 and TRBJ2-1, is DSGVTQTPKHLITATGQRVTLRCSPRSGDLSVYWYQQSLDQGLQFLIQYYNGEERAKGNILERFSAQQFPDLHSELNLSSLELGDSALYFCASSRTGTNNEQFFGPGTRLTVL.

The rearrangement joins TRBV7-2 to TRBJ2-7; 10 nucleotides agree with TRBD1. CDR1 is SGHTA and CDR2 is FQGNSA in the germline V gene. CDR3 length: 15 amino acids. V gave up 1 base and J gave up 5 bases; unmatched junction bases: 5. CDR3 DNA sequence: TGTGCCAGCAGCTTAGGGGGACAGGGGAGTAACGAGCAGTACTTC. Its translation is CASSLGGQGSNEQYF.

This clone was counted only a few times. V usage is TRBV20-1 and J usage is TRBJ2-7, with D uncertain. The CDR3 is 11 amino acids. CDR1 and CDR2 from the germline V gene are DFQATT and SNEGSKA (reference sequence). V lost 3 bases and J lost 4, with 7 bases in between. The CDR3 sequence: CSASSQYEQYF. The CDR3 DNA sequence: TGCAGTGCTAGCTCACAGTACGAGCAGTACTTC.

This clone was seen at least ten times. The same CDR3 is also encoded by other DNA sequences in this sample. The V and J genes are TRBV5-6 and TRBJ1-1; weak D call: TRBD1 (5 bases). This CDR3 region has 12 residues. Trimming took off 1 base at V and 5 bases at J, with 6 bases between the two ends. Per germline, CDR1 SGHDT and CDR2 YYEEEE. The CDR3 reads CASSLRGTEAFF. Here the CDR3 DNA reads TGTGCCAGCAGCTTGAGGGGAACTGAAGCTTTCTTT.

This clone was found a few times. This chain links TRBV18 with TRBJ1-2; D is undetermined. CDR1 is KGHSH, CDR2 LQKENI, per germline. V lost 3 bases, J lost 11 bases, and 16 bases lay in between. The length of the CDR3 is 13 residues. This chain's CDR3 is CASSPGRQDRYTF. For the CDR3, the DNA is TGTGCCAGCTCACCCGGTCGGCAGGATCGGTACACCTTC.

The rearrangement links TRBV4-3 to TRBJ2-1, with 14 bases aligning to TRBD2. Per germline, CDR1 LGHNA and CDR2 YSLEER. J lost 0 bases, V lost 2 bases, and 6 bases had no gene match. The CDR3 loop spans 19 amino acids. As DNA, the CDR3 is TGCGCCAGCAGCCAAATGACTAGCGGGGGGGCCAACTCCTACAATGAGCAGTTCTTC. This gives the protein CASSQMTSGGANSYNEQFF.

This clone was found a few times. The chain couples TRBV6-5 to TRBJ1-2, with D tentatively TRBD1 (6 bases). CDR3 size: 15 residues. Trimming took off 6 bases at V and 1 base at J, with 15 bases between the two ends. The germline CDR1 and CDR2 sequences are MNHEY and SVGAGI. In DNA form, the CDR3 reads TGTGCCAGCAGCCCTCAGGGGTTGGGTAACTATGGCTACACCTTC. Protein product: CASSPQGLGNYGYTF.

In this sample, this clone turned up once. V usage is TRBV5-4 and J usage is TRBJ2-7; 8 bases agree with TRBD2. There are 17 residues in the CDR3. Germline CDR1 is SGHNT and CDR2 is YYREEE (reference sequence). V shed 6 bases, J shed 2 bases, and the junction held 16 bases outside the gene matches. The CDR3: CASKPQGTGLGTYEQYF. DNA for the CDR3: TGTGCCAGCAAACCCCAGGGAACGGGACTAGGGACCTACGAGCAGTACTTC.

This chain joins TRBV18 and TRBJ2-7; 8 bases map to TRBD1. Germline loops: CDR1 KGHSH, CDR2 LQKENI. The V gene end was trimmed by 4 bases and the J gene end by 4 bases; junction bases not matched to a gene: 3. This CDR3 is 13 amino acids long. CDR3 in DNA: TGTGCCAGCTCACTCGACAGGGGATACGAGCAGTACTTC. Its protein is CASSLDRGYEQYF.

In this sample, this clone turned up a few times. In DNA form, the CDR3 reads TGCGCCAGCAGCCAATTGGGGCTCACGGCCTACGAGCAGTACTTC. Residues: CASSQLGLTAYEQYF. V is TRBV4-1 and J is TRBJ2-7; D perhaps matches TRBD1 (5 bases). There are 15 residues in the CDR3. Trimming pared 2 bases from V and 2 bases from J, leaving 13 bases between. CDR1 MGHRA and CDR2 YSYEKL come from the germline V gene.

J is TRBJ2-7 and V is TRBV14; a possible D gene is TRBD2 (6 bases). Germline V gene lookup returns CDR1 SGHDN and CDR2 FVKESK. This CDR3 has 14 residues. Trimming left V 4 bases short and J 7 bases short, with 17 bases between. The CDR3 DNA reads as TGTGCCAGCAGCCCGAACCTAGCGTCGGGGGAGCAGTACTTC. This translates into CASSPNLASGEQYF.

The rearrangement links TRBV30 to TRBJ1-2; TRBD1 agrees at 9 bases. There are 12 residues in the CDR3. V trimming: 3 bases; J trimming: 5 bases; junction bases outside the gene matches: 1. Germline-derived CDR1 and CDR2 are GTSNPN and SVGIG (reference sequence). CDR3 amino acids: CAWRGTGYGYTF. CDR3 coding DNA: TGTGCCTGGAGAGGGACAGGGTATGGCTACACCTTC.

The chain is built from TRBV19 and TRBJ2-6; 9 bases are a match to TRBD1. There are 17 residues in the CDR3. V gave up 5 bases and J gave up 0 bases; unmatched junction bases: 5. CDR1 and CDR2 from the germline V gene are LNHDA and SQIVND (reference sequence). The CDR3 reads CASSQGQGASGANVLTF. CDR3 in DNA: TGTGCCAGTAGTCAGGGACAGGGTGCCTCTGGGGCCAACGTCCTGACTTTC.

This chain's CDR3 is CASSSITLPEQFF. The DNA for the CDR3 is TGTGCCAGCAGCTCCATTACTTTGCCTGAGCAGTTCTTC. The J gene is TRBJ2-1, the V gene TRBV7-9; D unresolved. Germline CDR1 SEHNR, CDR2 FQNEAQ (reference sequence). This CDR3 comprises 13 residues. V lost 4 bases to trimming and J lost 9 bases, with 13 bases between them. Drawing the rest from reference TRBV7-9 and TRBJ2-1, the complete variable domain is DTGVSQNPRHKITKRGQNVTFRCDPISEHNRLYWYRQTLGQGPEFLTYFQNEAQLEKSRLLSDRFSAERPKGSFSTLEIQRTEQGDSAMYLCASSSITLPEQFFGPGTRLTVL.

V and J are TRBV2 and TRBJ1-5; the D gene is possibly TRBD1 (6 bases). V dropped 8 bases and J dropped 2 bases, with 13 bases sitting between them. This CDR3 region has 14 residues. The germline gives CDR1 SNHLY, CDR2 FYNNEI. The CDR3 nucleotides read TGTGCCAGCTCTTTACAGGGCGGCAATCAGCCCCAGCATTTT. Protein: CASSLQGGNQPQHF.

About this clone itself: Other DNA variants within this sample encode the same CDR3. This chain joins TRBV19 and TRBJ2-7, with 12 positions matching TRBD1. CDR3 length: 14 amino acids. J lost 4 bases, V lost 4 bases, and 2 bases had no gene match. The germline CDR1 and CDR2 sequences are LNHDA and SQIVND (reference sequence). This CDR3 reads CASSRGQGAYEQYF. Here the CDR3 DNA reads TGTGCCAGTAGTAGGGGACAGGGGGCATACGAGCAGTACTTC.

The chain recombines TRBV7-3 with TRBJ2-1; the match to TRBD2 covers 8 bases. Germline V lookup: CDR1 SGHTA, CDR2 FQGTGA. The CDR3 consists of 17 residues. The V segment lost 3 bases and the J segment 4 bases; nucleotides outside the gene matches: 11. The CDR3 DNA is TGTGCCAGCAGCTTCTCTCTGGGAAGCGGGGGTTACAATGAGCAGTTCTTC. This gives the protein CASSFSLGSGGYNEQFF.

V and J are TRBV4-3 and TRBJ2-7; no definite D call. Germline values: CDR1 LGHNA, CDR2 YSLEER. Trimming took 2 bases from V and 0 from J, leaving 11 bases between them. The length of the CDR3 is 15 residues. CDR3 sequence: CASSQTFPSSYEQYF. The CDR3 DNA follows: TGCGCCAGCAGCCAAACATTCCCCAGCTCCTACGAGCAGTACTTC.

The V call is TRBV18, the J call TRBJ1-2, with D hard to call. This CDR3 is built from 12 residues. Deletions cut 3 bases from V and 6 bases from J, with 8 bases between. Germline values: CDR1 KGHSH, CDR2 LQKENI. The CDR3 DNA is TGTGCCAGCTCACCCCTCACGGATGGCTACACCTTC. Protein product: CASSPLTDGYTF.

The chain recombines TRBV11-2 with TRBJ1-1, with 7 bases fitting TRBD1. CDR3 length: 14 residues. J was trimmed by 4 bases and V by 4 bases; bases with no gene match: 6. Per germline, CDR1 SGHAT and CDR2 FQNNGV. The DNA for the CDR3 is TGTGCCAGCAGCTCGGTGACAGGGACCACTGAAGCTTTCTTT. This translates into CASSSVTGTTEAFF.

The CDR3 DNA follows: TGCGCCAGCAGCCCGAGGGGACAGGGGGTCGTCGAGCAGTACTTC. Its translation: CASSPRGQGVVEQYF. The chain has TRBV5-1 and TRBJ2-7, with TRBD1 matching over 11 bases. The CDR3 contains 15 residues. CDR1 SGHRS and CDR2 YFSETQ come from the germline V gene. The V gene end was trimmed by 4 bases and the J gene end by 6 bases; junction bases not matched to a gene: 9.

The V and J genes are TRBV29-1 and TRBJ2-7; 7 nucleotides line up with TRBD1. The CDR3 sequence is 12 residues long. V lost 0 bases to trimming and J lost 6 bases; unmatched junction nucleotides: 2. Germline assignment: CDR1 SQVTM and CDR2 ANQGSEA. In DNA, the CDR3 is TGCAGCGTTGAAGAGACAGGGCGCGAGCAGTACTTC. It translates to CSVEETGREQYF.

This chain connects TRBV6-1 to TRBJ2-7; weak D call: TRBD1 (6 bases). Trimming pared 8 bases from V and 2 bases from J, leaving 13 bases between. The length of the CDR3 is 13 residues. The germline gives CDR1 MNHNS, CDR2 SASEGT. The CDR3 protein is CASAPKGAYEQYF. CDR3 DNA: TGTGCCAGCGCCCCAAAGGGGGCCTACGAGCAGTACTTC.

The chain recombines TRBV7-6 with TRBJ2-2, with 13 nucleotides matching TRBD2. Germline-derived CDR1 and CDR2 are SGHVS and FNYEAQ. The length of the CDR3 is 18 residues. The V segment lost 2 bases and the J segment 4 bases; nucleotides outside the gene matches: 7. The CDR3 coding sequence is TGTGCCAGCAGCTTAAAACTAGCGGGAGGGCGGGTCACCGGGGAGCTGTTTTTT. Translation gives CASSLKLAGGRVTGELFF.

The chain carries TRBV9 and TRBJ2-1, with TRBD1 matching 8 bases. CDR1 is SGDLS and CDR2 is YYNGEE in the germline V gene. V trimming: 6 bases; J trimming: 7 bases; junction bases outside the gene matches: 15. This CDR3 is 16 amino acids long. In DNA, the CDR3 is TGTGCCAGCAAGGCAGGGGGCAACGGAAATAGAAATGAGCAGTTCTTC. Its protein product is CASKAGGNGNRNEQFF.

The chain is built from TRBV2 and TRBJ2-7, with 7 bases identical to TRBD2. V lost 7 bases and J lost 1; bases outside the gene matches: 7. The CDR3 loop spans 14 amino acids. Germline CDR1 SNHLY, CDR2 FYNNEI. CDR3 sequence reads: CASTPGLVSYEQYF. The CDR3 bases are TGTGCCAGCACCCCAGGACTAGTTTCCTACGAGCAGTACTTC.

This clone was seen a single time. The gene calls are TRBV6-4 and TRBJ1-6, with a possible D match to TRBD1 (5 bases). The CDR3 consists of 13 residues. Germline CDR1 and CDR2: MRHNA and SNTAGT. Deletions cut 2 bases from V and 6 bases from J, with 5 bases between. CDR3 DNA sequence: TGTGCCAGCAGTGACAGGGGTAATTCACCCCTCCACTTT. It codes for CASSDRGNSPLHF.